Listed below are T cell receptor beta chains from one sample, sequenced in a study of control samples from healthy donors and cancer patients. Profiling relied on immunoSEQ multiplex PCR, and the TCRdb table lists in-frame clones only, not all of them. The data show approximately 84,000 clones, roughly nine tenths seen once. Sequencing was performed on blood. Receptors originate from a man aged 25-45 years in good health. The conserved cysteine and the conserved F or W are not part of the CDR3 here. Clone size is given for some rows only: seen once, a few or many times, or a class if the clone is expanded.

abundance: once; len: 15; j_gene: TRBJ2-2; v_gene: TRBV6-2/TRBV6-3; CDR3aa: ASSYHWRGVVSGELF
abundance: .; len: 14; j_gene: TRBJ2-5; v_gene: TRBV6-1; CDR3aa: ASSGGELAGWETQY
abundance: .; len: 15; j_gene: TRBJ2-2; v_gene: TRBV4-2; CDR3aa: ASSTSTGTVNTGELF
abundance: once; len: 14; j_gene: TRBJ2-7; v_gene: TRBV7-6; CDR3aa: ASSAFTSDRIYEQY
abundance: .; len: 13; j_gene: TRBJ1-1; v_gene: TRBV9; CDR3aa: ASSVDGAANTEAF
abundance: .; len: 12; j_gene: TRBJ1-4; v_gene: TRBV27; CDR3aa: ASSFGRGQEKLF
abundance: .; len: 12; j_gene: TRBJ1-4; v_gene: TRBV28; CDR3aa: ASTPGTAHEKLF
abundance: .; len: 17; j_gene: TRBJ2-1; v_gene: TRBV27; CDR3aa: ASFGTGLAGESSYNEQF
abundance: once; len: 13; j_gene: TRBJ2-3; v_gene: TRBV6-4; CDR3aa: ASSSSGTAGDTQY
abundance: .; len: 14; j_gene: TRBJ2-3; v_gene: TRBV27; CDR3aa: ASSSSGTSGGGTQY
abundance: .; len: 14; j_gene: TRBJ2-1; v_gene: TRBV4-1; CDR3aa: ASSQEDRSSYNEQF
abundance: .; len: 11; j_gene: TRBJ2-5; v_gene: TRBV10-3; CDR3aa: ATLRQDRETQY
abundance: .; len: 14; j_gene: TRBJ1-1; v_gene: TRBV3-1/TRBV3-2; CDR3aa: ASSQAESGPNTEAF
abundance: once; len: 13; j_gene: TRBJ2-2; v_gene: TRBV4-3; CDR3aa: ASSPTRTATGELF
abundance: .; len: 13; j_gene: TRBJ2-7; v_gene: TRBV5-1; CDR3aa: ASSLDYGTAYEQY
abundance: .; len: 14; j_gene: TRBJ1-6; v_gene: TRBV5-4; CDR3aa: ASSRPPQGGNSPLH
abundance: once; len: 13; j_gene: TRBJ1-4; v_gene: TRBV28; CDR3aa: ASSPEGAANEKLF
abundance: .; len: 14; j_gene: TRBJ2-5; v_gene: TRBV5-4; CDR3aa: ASSTRTTSGVETQY
abundance: .; len: 11; j_gene: TRBJ2-7; v_gene: TRBV7-2; CDR3aa: ASSLDPPREQY
abundance: .; len: 14; j_gene: TRBJ1-5; v_gene: TRBV6-1; CDR3aa: ASSGALGGEEQPQH
abundance: .; len: 15; j_gene: TRBJ2-3; v_gene: TRBV19; CDR3aa: ASSIGRGRFSTDTQY
abundance: .; len: 13; j_gene: TRBJ1-3; v_gene: TRBV5-8; CDR3aa: ASSVGRFTGNTIY
abundance: once; len: 15; j_gene: TRBJ2-6; v_gene: TRBV4-2; CDR3aa: ASSHDRASSGANVLT
abundance: .; len: 11; j_gene: TRBJ2-4; v_gene: TRBV5-5; CDR3aa: ASSLSLGEKAY
abundance: few; len: 11; j_gene: TRBJ1-1; v_gene: TRBV2; CDR3aa: ASRSTENTEAF
abundance: .; len: 12; j_gene: TRBJ2-5; v_gene: TRBV28; CDR3aa: ASTRGGAEETQY
abundance: .; len: 18; j_gene: TRBJ2-1; v_gene: TRBV27; CDR3aa: ASSARGTSGGAQSYNEQF
abundance: .; len: 15; j_gene: TRBJ2-5; v_gene: TRBV11-3; CDR3aa: ASSLRDRDRARETQY
abundance: .; len: 13; j_gene: TRBJ2-1; v_gene: TRBV27; CDR3aa: ASSLSWGAHNEQF
abundance: .; len: 9; j_gene: TRBJ1-1; v_gene: TRBV20-1; CDR3aa: SARERSEAF
abundance: few; len: 11; j_gene: TRBJ2-7; v_gene: TRBV4-1; CDR3aa: ASSLPGHSEQY
abundance: .; len: 13; j_gene: TRBJ1-2; v_gene: TRBV5-4; CDR3aa: ASSLGGGRGYGYT
abundance: .; len: 12; j_gene: TRBJ1-1; v_gene: TRBV2; CDR3aa: ASNPRGKNTEAF
abundance: once; len: 13; j_gene: TRBJ2-1; v_gene: TRBV7-3; CDR3aa: ASSLIAGGGNEQF
abundance: .; len: 12; j_gene: TRBJ2-5; v_gene: TRBV5-4; CDR3aa: ASSSGTEQETQY
abundance: .; len: 12; j_gene: TRBJ1-5; v_gene: TRBV7-9; CDR3aa: ASSFGQINQPQH
abundance: .; len: 13; j_gene: TRBJ2-5; v_gene: TRBV9; CDR3aa: ASSVLDGFRETQY
abundance: .; len: 13; j_gene: TRBJ2-4; v_gene: TRBV2; CDR3aa: ASSLQGLAKNIQY
abundance: .; len: 14; j_gene: TRBJ2-5; v_gene: TRBV5-1; CDR3aa: ASSLGRTVDQETQY
abundance: .; len: 11; j_gene: TRBJ1-2; v_gene: TRBV7-9; CDR3aa: ASTKDRGLGYT
abundance: .; len: 11; j_gene: TRBJ1-2; v_gene: TRBV18; CDR3aa: ASSPGQGHGYT
abundance: .; len: 11; j_gene: TRBJ2-7; v_gene: TRBV3-1/TRBV3-2; CDR3aa: ASSQERDYEQY
abundance: .; len: 12; j_gene: TRBJ2-1; v_gene: TRBV29-1; CDR3aa: SVGHRLAVNEQF
abundance: once; len: 12; j_gene: TRBJ1-2; v_gene: TRBV10-3; CDR3aa: AISETEANYGYT
abundance: once; len: 13; j_gene: TRBJ1-5; v_gene: TRBV3-1/TRBV3-2; CDR3aa: ASSQGQGGIQPQH
abundance: .; len: 13; j_gene: TRBJ2-2; v_gene: TRBV7-9; CDR3aa: ASTPGLEIAGELF
abundance: .; len: 14; j_gene: TRBJ1-5; v_gene: TRBV24-1; CDR3aa: ATSGPGGDSNQPQH
abundance: .; len: 14; j_gene: TRBJ2-7; v_gene: TRBV5-1; CDR3aa: ASSLDPLRGAGEQY
abundance: .; len: 13; j_gene: TRBJ2-5; v_gene: TRBV7-8; CDR3aa: ASSLGLQVQETQY